The 22 T cell receptor beta chains in this list originate from one sample, sequenced in a study of blood T cells in healthy people across ages. With a J-beta primer mix and a sample-barcoded 5' primer, a second PCR ran 7 to 11 cycles. TCRdb called the 5' RACE reads again in MiXCR, with one record for every CDR3 protein. The sample yields about 760,000 distinct CDR3 sequences, 25% seen once. This sample was shared with a second study, whose subject was T cells of mothers and their children.

What was sequenced was blood. These receptor sequences come from a boy between 10 and 17 years old in good health.

The chain couples TRBV28 to TRBJ1-6; D not resolved. The germline V and J ends were trimmed by 5 bases and 8 bases, with 16 bases remaining between them. This CDR3 has 15 residues. CDR1 is MDHEN and CDR2 is SYDVKM in the germline V gene. The DNA for the CDR3 is TGTGCCAGCAGTCATCCCCTGGACCGGGATTCACCCCTCCACTTT. This codes for CASSHPLDRDSPLHF.

The rearrangement links TRBV3-1 to TRBJ2-7, with D tentatively TRBD1 (7 bases). CDR3 length: 15 amino acids. The V gene lost 6 bases and the J gene lost 4 bases, with 19 bases spanning the gap. CDR1 is LGHDT and CDR2 is YNNKEL in the germline V gene (reference sequence). The CDR3 nucleotides read TGTGCCAGCAGTCAACCGACAGGGAGGAGGTACGAGCAGTACTTC. Amino acids: CASSQPTGRRYEQYF.

This chain joins TRBV9 and TRBJ1-1; D unclear. Trimming removed 0 bases from V and 2 bases from J, with 14 bases in between. Germline CDR1 SGDLS, CDR2 YYNGEE. The CDR3 is 16 amino acids. The CDR3 nucleotides are TGTGCCAGCAGCGTAGAACCCCAGGTGGGCAACACTGAAGCTTTCTTT. Translating it yields CASSVEPQVGNTEAFF.

The chain joins TRBV5-1 to TRBJ2-5, with 7 bases matching TRBD2. With 4 bases clipped from V and 9 bases from J, the junction kept 3 bases outside the gene matches. The V gene's germline CDR1 is SGHRS and CDR2 YFSETQ. This CDR3 spans 11 amino acids. In nucleotides, the CDR3 is TGCGCCAGCAGCGACGGGAGGTCCCAGTACTTC. Residues: CASSDGRSQYF.

In DNA form, the CDR3 reads TGTGCCAGCAGTGAGGAGATGCCCTACAATGAGCAGTTCTTC. Translation gives CASSEEMPYNEQFF. The V gene is TRBV6-1, the J gene TRBJ2-1; D not certain. Trimming took off 3 bases at V and 2 bases at J, with 8 bases between the two ends. CDR3 length: 14 residues. CDR1 and CDR2 from the germline V gene are MNHNS and SASEGT.

This chain links TRBV9 with TRBJ2-5; TRBD2 agrees at 9 bases. V trimming: 4 bases; J trimming: 5 bases; junction bases outside the gene matches: 18. Germline V gene data show CDR1 as SGDLS and CDR2 as YYNGEE. CDR3 size: 18 residues. The CDR3 region is CASSSSASGKVYKETQYF. The CDR3 DNA reads as TGTGCCAGCAGCTCTAGTGCTAGCGGGAAAGTTTATAAGGAGACCCAGTACTTC.

This clonotype has just a few counts. One junction end does not reproduce the germline sequence, and a read error may be involved. V usage is TRBV19 and J usage is TRBJ1-2; D possibly corresponds to TRBD1 (5 bases). Germline V gene sequence: CDR1 LNHDA, CDR2 SQIVND (reference sequence). This CDR3 is 14 amino acids long. The CDR3 nucleotides read TGTGCCGGTAGCTCGTTTGGGGGGGACTATGGCTACACCTTC. This codes for CAGSSFGGDYGYTF.

This clonotype was counted only a few times. The chain uses TRBV5-8 and TRBJ2-4, with a tentative D call TRBD1 (6 bases). V lost 10 bases, J lost 9 bases, and 20 bases lay in between. The CDR3 contains 13 residues. Germline CDR1 is SGHTS and CDR2 is YDEGEE. This CDR3 is CACDPRGGSIQYF. DNA of the CDR3: TGTGCCTGCGATCCCAGGGGCGGTAGCATTCAGTACTTC.

V usage is TRBV20-1 and J usage is TRBJ1-1; 8 bases match TRBD1. Germline V gene data show CDR1 as DFQATT and CDR2 as SNEGSKA (reference sequence). Trimming took 6 bases from V and 5 from J; bases not matched to a gene: 8. CDR3 size: 13 residues. As DNA, the CDR3 is TGCAGTGCAAACAGGGGGGAGAGGACTGAAGCTTTCTTT. Translated, it gives CSANRGERTEAFF.

This clonotype was counted a few times. An end of the junction does not agree with germline; a read error may underlie this. The rearrangement links TRBV12-5 to TRBJ2-1, with unresolved D. Germline V CDR1 and CDR2: LGHNT, FRNRAP. This CDR3 has 15 amino acids. The CDR3 bases are TGTGCTAGTGGCCCCCTGGCCTCTTACTACAACGAGCAGTTCTTC. Its protein product is CASGPLASYYNEQFF.

This clonotype was seen a handful of times. The gene calls are TRBV7-9 and TRBJ2-5; a weak D match, TRBD2 (6 bases). With the DNA end fitting TRBJ2-7 better, the J assignment may be wrong. The CDR3 consists of 14 residues. Germline V gene sequence: CDR1 SEHNR, CDR2 FQNEAQ (reference sequence). This CDR3 reads CASSPRGNSYEQYF. The CDR3 coding sequence is TGTGCCAGCAGCCCCCGCGGGAACTCCTACGAGCAGTACTTC.

This clonotype has more than one count but fewer than ten. J is TRBJ2-3 and V is TRBV18; D is ambiguous. Per germline, CDR1 KGHSH and CDR2 LQKENI. Trimming took 3 bases from V and 5 from J, leaving 6 bases between them. This CDR3 is built from 12 residues. The CDR3 here is CASSPSVDTQYF. CDR3 coding DNA: TGTGCCAGCTCACCGTCCGTAGATACGCAGTATTTT.

This chain connects TRBV15 to TRBJ2-1, with TRBD2 identical over 15 bases. Trimming removed 0 bases from V and 9 bases from J; junction bases left unmatched: 3. The CDR3 has 16 amino acids. In germline, CDR1 is LNHNV, CDR2 YYDKDF (reference sequence). Here the CDR3 reads CATSRDGTSGGLEQFF. CDR3 nucleotides: TGTGCCACCAGCAGAGATGGGACTAGCGGGGGGCTTGAGCAGTTCTTC.

This chain joins TRBV7-3 and TRBJ1-2; D unresolved. CDR1 and CDR2 (germline): SGHTA, FQGTGA. This CDR3 comprises 12 residues. V was shortened by 1 base and J by 10 bases, with 10 bases between the two germline ends. The CDR3 nucleotides are TGTGCCAGCAGCTTAAGCGGGTGGGACTACACCTTC. Protein product: CASSLSGWDYTF.

The sample holds a few counts of this clonotype. The chain employs TRBV5-1 and TRBJ2-1, with unresolved D. Germline CDR1 and CDR2: SGHRS and YFSETQ. Deletions cut 0 bases from V and 0 bases from J, with 13 bases between. The CDR3 loop spans 17 amino acids. The CDR3 coding sequence is TGCGCCAGCAGCTTGGGGCCTGGTCTCAGCTCCTACAATGAGCAGTTCTTC. Translation gives CASSLGPGLSSYNEQFF. Full variable domain (outside the CDR3, taken from reference TRBV5-1 and TRBJ2-1): KAGVTQTPRYLIKTRGQQVTLSCSPISGHRSVSWYQQTPGQGLQFLFEYFSETQRNKGNFPGRFSGRQFSNSRSEMNVSTLELGDSALYLCASSLGPGLSSYNEQFFGPGTRLTVL.

V usage is TRBV10-1 and J usage is TRBJ2-1; 8 nucleotides match TRBD2. Trimming cost V 3 bases and J 8 bases; bases outside gene matches: 6. This CDR3 contains 14 residues. CDR1 is WNHNN, CDR2 SYGVQD, per germline (reference sequence). The CDR3: CASSETGGPDEQFF. Written as DNA, the CDR3 is TGCGCCAGCAGTGAAACGGGAGGGCCAGATGAGCAGTTCTTC.

The chain has TRBV28 and TRBJ2-7; no reliable D call. Trimming removed 2 bases at V and 3 bases at J, with 14 bases between. CDR3 length: 15 amino acids. Germline V lookup: CDR1 MDHEN, CDR2 SYDVKM. The CDR3 spells CASSLNGPKFYEQYF. CDR3 coding DNA: TGTGCCAGCAGTTTAAATGGACCGAAATTCTACGAGCAGTACTTC.

The CDR3 spells CASSLPRGQARETQYF. CDR3 DNA: TGTGCCAGCAGTTTACCCCGAGGACAGGCGCGGGAGACCCAGTACTTC. The chain joins TRBV12-3 or TRBV12-4 to TRBJ2-1; 7 bases match TRBD1. The end of the DNA aligns better with TRBJ2-5, so the J call may be wrong. The CDR3 sequence is 16 residues long.

The genes are TRBV6-2 or TRBV6-3 and TRBJ2-2; no definite D call. The germline V gene encodes CDR1 MNHEY and CDR2 SVGEGT. Trimming cost V 3 bases and J 1 base, with 12 bases left between them. The CDR3 has 16 residues. In DNA, the CDR3 is TGTGCCAGCAGTTATCGATCCAGCCTGAACACCGGGGAGCTGTTTTTT. Amino acids: CASSYRSSLNTGELFF.

The DNA of the CDR3 is TGTGCCAGCAGCTTAGTGAGCACGAACACCGGGGAGCTGTTTTTT. Encoded protein: CASSLVSTNTGELFF. V is TRBV11-1 and J is TRBJ2-2, with D hard to call. The germline V gene encodes CDR1 SGHAT and CDR2 FQDESV (reference sequence). The V and J ends lost 1 base and 0 bases respectively, with 6 bases between them. The CDR3 contains 15 residues. Filled out from reference TRBV11-1 and TRBJ2-2, the complete variable domain reads EAEVAQSPRYKITEKSQAVAFWCDPISGHATLYWYRQILGQGPELLVQFQDESVVDDSQLPKDRFSAERLKGVDSTLKIQPAELGDSAMYLCASSLVSTNTGELFFGEGSRLTVL.

This clonotype was seen a handful of times. The chain recombines TRBV20-1 with TRBJ2-7; 7 bases line up with TRBD1. The J call may be wrong; the DNA end is better matched by TRBJ2-5. The CDR3 length is 14 residues. The germline gives CDR1 DFQATT, CDR2 SNEGSKA (reference sequence). CDR3 DNA: TGCAGTGCGGAAAGACAGGGAAGGGTAGAGACCCAGTACTTC. It is translated as CSAERQGRVETQYF.

The rearrangement uses TRBV6-2 or TRBV6-3 and TRBJ2-3; 7 bases line up with TRBD2. This CDR3 is 15 amino acids long. V gave up 3 bases and J gave up 4 bases; unmatched junction bases: 7. Per the germline V gene, CDR1 is MNHEY and CDR2 is SVGEGT. CDR3 residues: CASSYRASGSDTQYF. The CDR3 coding sequence is TGTGCCAGCAGTTATCGGGCTAGCGGATCAGATACGCAGTATTTT.